The 25 T cell receptor beta chains below all came from one sample that was sequenced in a study of blood T cell repertoires in COVID-19. Some clones are missing from TCRdb's copy, which holds only in-frame ones; the method was immunoSEQ multiplex PCR. The table includes roughly 330,000 clones, around 90% detected once. Sequenced sample: PBMCs or T cells enriched from blood (not recorded which). The receptors were gathered from a man aged 25 to 40 who had recovered from COVID-19.

The chain joins TRBV9 to TRBJ2-3; D remains ambiguous. V lost 2 bases and J 0 bases, leaving 13 bases between the germline ends. The CDR3 is 16 amino acids. Germline V CDR1 and CDR2: SGDLS, YYNGEE. DNA of the CDR3: TGTGCCAGCAGCGTGAGGCGATCCGCTAGCACAGATACGCAGTATTTT. Its protein product is CASSVRRSASTDTQYF. The variable domain in full, with the rest retrieved from reference TRBV9 and TRBJ2-3, is DSGVTQTPKHLITATGQRVTLRCSPRSGDLSVYWYQQSLDQGLQFLIQYYNGEERAKGNILERFSAQQFPDLHSELNLSSLELGDSALYFCASSVRRSASTDTQYFGPGTRLTVL.

The CDR3 protein is CASSQDEAVTEAFF. The CDR3 coding sequence is TGCGCCAGCAGCCAAGATGAGGCGGTCACTGAAGCTTTCTTT. The rearrangement joins TRBV4-1 to TRBJ1-1; no definite D call. The CDR3 covers 14 residues. Germline V gene lookup returns CDR1 MGHRA and CDR2 YSYEKL. The V gene lost 0 bases and the J gene lost 4 bases, with 9 bases spanning the gap.

This clone was found once. The chain links TRBV19 to TRBJ2-1; 11 bases fit TRBD2. The germline gives CDR1 LNHDA, CDR2 SQIVND (reference sequence). V gave up 9 bases and J gave up 3 bases; unmatched junction bases: 7. The CDR3 contains 15 residues. This CDR3 reads CASTTSGAIYNEQFF. The DNA of the CDR3 is TGTGCCAGCACGACTAGCGGGGCGATCTACAATGAGCAGTTCTTC. Filled out from reference TRBV19 and TRBJ2-1, the complete variable domain reads DGGITQSPKYLFRKEGQNVTLSCEQNLNHDAMYWYRQDPGQGLRLIYYSQIVNDFQKGDIAEGYSVSREKKESFPLTVTSAQKNPTAFYLCASTTSGAIYNEQFFGPGTRLTVL.

V gene TRBV27 combines with J gene TRBJ1-1; the D gene is possibly TRBD1 (5 bases). V was trimmed by 4 bases and J by 0 bases, leaving 6 bases between them. Germline V lookup: CDR1 MNHEY, CDR2 SMNVEV (reference sequence). The CDR3 has 13 amino acids. The CDR3 DNA reads as TGTGCCAGCAGTTGGGGGGTGAACACTGAAGCTTTCTTT. Amino acids: CASSWGVNTEAFF.

This chain connects TRBV6-4 to TRBJ1-5; TRBD1 might be the D (6 bases). Per germline, CDR1 MRHNA and CDR2 SNTAGT. The V and J ends lost 5 bases and 3 bases respectively, with 11 bases between them. CDR3 length: 14 amino acids. The CDR3 DNA is TGTGCCAGCAGTCTAACAGGGTTCAATCAGCCCCAGCATTTT. As protein: CASSLTGFNQPQHF.

The chain recombines TRBV19 with TRBJ2-6; D gene unclear. The CDR3 has 13 residues. V lost 3 bases, J lost 7 bases, and 7 bases lay in between. Germline loops: CDR1 LNHDA, CDR2 SQIVND (reference sequence). This chain's CDR3 is CASSIEVANVLTF. CDR3 nucleotide sequence: TGTGCCAGTAGTATTGAGGTTGCCAACGTCCTGACTTTC.

The J gene is TRBJ1-3, the V gene TRBV11-2; D unresolved. The length of the CDR3 is 15 residues. Germline CDR1 reads SGHAT; CDR2 reads FQNNGV. Trimming removed 2 bases at V and 0 bases at J, with 8 bases between. The CDR3 DNA sequence: TGTGCCAGCAGCTTATTCGAGAGCTCTGGAAACACCATATATTTT. It is translated as CASSLFESSGNTIYF.

The gene calls are TRBV6-2 or TRBV6-3 and TRBJ2-7; 7 nucleotides align to TRBD2. This CDR3 is 17 amino acids long. Trimming cost V 4 bases and J 0 bases; bases outside gene matches: 12. In germline, CDR1 is MNHEY, CDR2 SVGEGT. The CDR3 here is CASSWDPTSQLSYEQYF. The CDR3 DNA is TGTGCCAGCAGTTGGGACCCGACTAGCCAACTCTCCTACGAGCAGTACTTC.

The chain is built from TRBV7-8 and TRBJ1-5, with D possibly TRBD1 on 5 matching bases. CDR3 length: 14 amino acids. Per germline, CDR1 SGHVS and CDR2 FQNEAQ. The V gene lost 1 base and the J gene lost 3 bases, with 7 bases spanning the gap. CDR3 sequence (DNA): TGTGCCAGCAGCTTAGTGACAGACAATCAGCCCCAGCATTTT. Translated, it gives CASSLVTDNQPQHF.

This chain connects TRBV7-2 to TRBJ2-3; D is unresolved. The V gene lost 1 base and the J gene lost 0 bases, with 11 bases spanning the gap. The germline V gene has CDR1 SGHTA and CDR2 FQGNSA. The length of the CDR3 is 16 residues. CDR3 in DNA: TGTGCCAGCAGCTTAGGAGGTCGGCGTAGCACAGATACGCAGTATTTT. It specifies CASSLGGRRSTDTQYF.

This chain links TRBV6-5 with TRBJ1-2; TRBD1 aligns across 12 bases. V lost 6 bases and J lost 8; bases outside the gene matches: 4. CDR1 is MNHEY and CDR2 is SVGAGI in the germline V gene. The CDR3 covers 13 residues. The CDR3 bases are TGTGCCAGCAGAGGGACAGGGGGCGTGGGCTACACCTTC. This gives the protein CASRGTGGVGYTF.

The chain couples TRBV5-5 to TRBJ1-2; TRBD1 might be the D (5 bases). The CDR3 totals 15 residues. The ends were cut back, 0 bases at V and 3 bases at J, with 12 bases in the middle. Per the germline V gene, CDR1 is SGHKS and CDR2 is YYEKEE (reference sequence). CDR3 amino acids: CASSLAQGADYGYTF. The CDR3 DNA is TGTGCCAGCAGCTTGGCTCAAGGGGCGGACTATGGCTACACCTTC. The full variable domain, its missing parts supplied by reference TRBV5-5 and TRBJ1-2, is DAGVTQSPTHLIKTRGQQVTLRCSPISGHKSVSWYQQVLGQGPQFIFQYYEKEERGRGNFPDRFSARQFPNYSSELNVNALLLGDSALYLCASSLAQGADYGYTFGSGTRLTVV.

The chain employs TRBV19 and TRBJ2-7; a weak D match, TRBD2 (6 bases). Germline CDR1 and CDR2: LNHDA and SQIVND (reference sequence). This CDR3 has 15 residues. V lost 0 bases and J 4 bases, leaving 13 bases between the germline ends. CDR3 bases: TGTGCCAGTAGTATAGAGATAGCGGCTTTTTACGAGCAGTACTTC. Amino acids: CASSIEIAAFYEQYF.

CDR3 in amino acids: CASSQDVAREELFF. In nucleotides, the CDR3 is TGTGCCAGCAGCCAAGATGTGGCTCGGGAGGAACTGTTTTTT. This chain uses TRBV3-1 (or the pseudogene TRBV3-2) with TRBJ1-4; no reliable D call. The CDR3 spans 14 residues. Germline loops: CDR1 LGHDT, CDR2 YNNKEL (reference sequence). V lost 0 bases and J lost 12, with 14 bases in between.

The chain combines TRBV28 with TRBJ1-1; D gene uncertain. V lost 2 bases and J lost 6, with 13 bases in between. Looked up from germline, CDR1 is MDHEN and CDR2 is SYDVKM. CDR3 length: 14 amino acids. The CDR3 protein is CASSLRRVKPEAFF. CDR3 in DNA: TGTGCCAGCAGTTTAAGGAGAGTCAAACCTGAAGCTTTCTTT.

V is TRBV5-1 and J is TRBJ2-3; TRBD2 is a possible D gene (5 bases). V lost 3 bases and J lost 2, with 10 bases in between. The germline CDR1 and CDR2 sequences are SGHRS and YFSETQ. This CDR3 has 14 amino acids. CDR3 DNA sequence: TGCGCCAGCAGCTCCAGCGGAAACACAGATACGCAGTATTTT. Residues: CASSSSGNTDTQYF.

Remarks on this clone: Other DNA sequences in this specimen translate into the identical CDR3. This chain connects TRBV18 to TRBJ1-2, with 7 bases fitting TRBD1. Germline values: CDR1 KGHSH, CDR2 LQKENI. CDR3 length: 13 amino acids. V was clipped by 3 bases and J by 5 bases; unmatched bases: 3. The CDR3 region has the DNA TGTGCCAGCTCACCTGACAGGGATTATGGCTACACCTTC. Amino acid sequence: CASSPDRDYGYTF.

The chain uses TRBV5-1 and TRBJ1-1; the match to TRBD1 covers 7 bases. With V trimmed by 0 bases and J by 8 bases, 13 bases remained unmatched. CDR3 size: 16 residues. From germline, CDR1 is SGHRS and CDR2 YFSETQ. The chain's CDR3 is CASSLDGRKTGQEAFF. The CDR3 bases are TGCGCCAGCAGCTTGGATGGGAGAAAGACAGGGCAAGAAGCTTTCTTT.

Notes on this clone: Other nucleotide sequences in the sample specify the same CDR3. The chain has TRBV6-5 and TRBJ2-7; weak D call: TRBD1 (5 bases). This CDR3 has 15 amino acids. V gave up 2 bases and J gave up 1 base, with 12 bases separating them. Germline loops: CDR1 MNHEY, CDR2 SVGAGI. The DNA for the CDR3 is TGTGCCAGCAGTTACGGGCAGGGTAGGTCCTACGAGCAGTACTTC. Amino acids: CASSYGQGRSYEQYF.

This chain connects TRBV9 to TRBJ2-7; 7 nucleotides line up with TRBD2. This CDR3 contains 12 residues. Germline V gene data show CDR1 as SGDLS and CDR2 as YYNGEE. The J segment lost 6 bases and the V segment lost 4 bases, leaving 4 bases of the junction unmatched. The CDR3 sequence: CASSPGEGEQYF. The CDR3 bases are TGTGCCAGCAGCCCCGGGGAGGGCGAGCAGTACTTC. The variable domain in full, completed from reference TRBV9 and TRBJ2-7, reads DSGVTQTPKHLITATGQRVTLRCSPRSGDLSVYWYQQSLDQGLQFLIQYYNGEERAKGNILERFSAQQFPDLHSELNLSSLELGDSALYFCASSPGEGEQYFGPGTRLTVT.

The V gene is TRBV11-3, the J gene TRBJ2-5, with 9 bases identical to TRBD2. CDR3 length: 15 residues. Germline lookup yields CDR1 SGHNT and CDR2 YENEEA. With V trimmed by 6 bases and J by 6 bases, 11 bases remained unmatched. The CDR3 nucleotides are TGTGCCAGCAGGCTCGTCGTAGCGGGGGAAAAGACCCAGTACTTC. Translation: CASRLVVAGEKTQYF. Full variable domain (rest looked up from reference TRBV11-3 and TRBJ2-5): EAGVVQSPRYKIIEKKQPVAFWCNPISGHNTLYWYLQNLGQGPELLIRYENEEAVDDSQLPKDRFSAERLKGVDSTLKIQPAELGDSAVYLCASRLVVAGEKTQYFGPGTRLLVL.

The chain links TRBV11-3 to TRBJ2-2, with D possibly matching TRBD1 (5 bases). V was clipped by 4 bases and J by 0 bases, with 12 bases between them. The CDR3 length is 16 residues. The germline V gene has CDR1 SGHNT and CDR2 YENEEA. The CDR3 sequence is CASSSLDRANTGELFF. In nucleotides, the CDR3 is TGTGCCAGCAGCTCACTCGACAGAGCGAACACCGGGGAGCTGTTTTTT.

This clone was counted only a few times. This rearrangement joins TRBV6-5 to TRBJ1-2; TRBD1 agrees at 7 bases. The germline V gene has CDR1 MNHEY and CDR2 SVGAGI. J was trimmed by 2 bases and V by 2 bases; bases with no gene match: 5. CDR3 size: 15 residues. The CDR3 region has the DNA TGTGCCAGCAGTTACGACACAGGGGTGAACTATGGCTACACCTTC. Its translation is CASSYDTGVNYGYTF.

The chain uses TRBV5-1 and TRBJ2-1, with TRBD2 matching 12 bases. Germline CDR1 is SGHRS and CDR2 is YFSETQ. The CDR3 has 16 amino acids. With V trimmed by 4 bases and J by 10 bases, 12 bases remained unmatched. CDR3: CASSPSGGAPVWEQFF. DNA for the CDR3: TGCGCCAGCAGCCCTAGCGGGGGGGCCCCTGTTTGGGAGCAGTTCTTC.

The chain carries TRBV28 and TRBJ1-4; TRBD1 is a possible D gene (6 bases). Germline-derived CDR1 and CDR2 are MDHEN and SYDVKM. The V and J ends lost 5 bases and 8 bases respectively, with 21 bases between them. This CDR3 is built from 16 residues. CDR3 loop: CASSSPRRGGDEKLFF. CDR3 DNA sequence: TGTGCCAGCAGTAGCCCTAGGAGGGGGGGTGACGAAAAACTGTTTTTT. Filled out from reference TRBV28 and TRBJ1-4, the complete variable domain reads DVKVTQSSRYLVKRTGEKVFLECVQDMDHENMFWYRQDPGLGLRLIYFSYDVKMKEKGDIPEGYSVSREKKERFSLILESASTNQTSMYLCASSSPRRGGDEKLFFGSGTQLSVL.